The 17 T cell receptor beta chains given below trace back to one sample, sequenced in a study of PD-L1 blockade in urothelial cancer. Clones were sequenced by immunoSEQ multiplex PCR, and TCRdb holds only the in-frame ones, with some missing. Seen here are 35,000 to 45,000 clones, approximately 92% observed once, and the top ten hold about 9%. The sample in question was PBMCs, obtained around atezolizumab (anti-PD-L1) treatment. These receptors were obtained from a man between 65 and 85 years old with urothelial cancer.

The CDR3 loop reads CASSYFGEGGKLFF. CDR3 coding DNA: TGTGCCAGCAGTTACTTCGGAGAGGGCGGAAAACTGTTTTTT. V and J are TRBV6-6 and TRBJ1-4; D not certain. Trimming pared 1 base from V and 10 bases from J, leaving 13 bases between. The germline V gene has CDR1 MNHNY and CDR2 SVGAGI (reference sequence). This CDR3 is built from 14 residues.

J is TRBJ2-3 and V is TRBV2; 10 nucleotides align to TRBD2. Germline V gene sequence: CDR1 SNHLY, CDR2 FYNNEI. V shed 11 bases, J shed 4 bases, and the junction held 9 bases outside the gene matches. There are 14 residues in the CDR3. Here the CDR3 DNA reads TGTGCCTTAACTAGGACTAGCGGATCAGATACGCAGTATTTT. Protein product: CALTRTSGSDTQYF.

The genes are TRBV15 and TRBJ2-2, with no clear D. The V end lost 3 bases, the J end lost 13 bases, and 15 bases lay between the germline ends. The CDR3 contains 13 residues. CDR1 and CDR2 from the germline V gene are LNHNV and YYDKDF (reference sequence). The CDR3 nucleotides read TGTGCCACCAGCAGTTCACCAGGTTATATGCTGTTTTTT. Its translation is CATSSSPGYMLFF.

The chain combines TRBV2 with TRBJ1-2; D is ambiguous. The germline V gene encodes CDR1 SNHLY and CDR2 FYNNEI. The CDR3 is 13 residues long. Trimming left V 5 bases short and J 8 bases short, with 15 bases between. The CDR3 is CASSPGPDSGYTF. CDR3 nucleotide sequence: TGTGCCAGCAGTCCCGGCCCGGACTCAGGCTACACCTTC.

This chain links TRBV29-1 with TRBJ2-1; no definite D call. Germline CDR1 SQVTM, CDR2 ANQGSEA. The CDR3 has 12 residues. Trimming stripped 7 bases from V and 5 bases from J, with 12 bases between. CDR3 amino acids: CSAAAADNEQFF. CDR3 in DNA: TGCAGCGCCGCGGCGGCAGACAATGAGCAGTTCTTC.

This sequence joins TRBV5-1 and TRBJ1-1; TRBD1 agrees at 7 bases. J was trimmed by 8 bases and V by 0 bases; bases with no gene match: 7. This CDR3 region has 14 residues. CDR1 and CDR2 (germline): SGHRS, YFSETQ. CDR3 bases: TGCGCCAGCAGCTTGGCCGGCGGGACAGCCGAAGCTTTCTTT. This translates into CASSLAGGTAEAFF.

J is TRBJ2-1 and V is TRBV6-6, with D hard to call. The CDR3 loop spans 13 amino acids. V gave up 0 bases and J gave up 5 bases, with 5 bases separating them. The V gene's germline CDR1 is MNHNY and CDR2 SVGAGI (reference sequence). CDR3 loop: CASSYSTNNEQFF. In DNA, the CDR3 is TGTGCCAGCAGTTACTCGACAAACAATGAGCAGTTCTTC.

V and J are TRBV5-1 and TRBJ2-7; 11 bases are shared with TRBD2. The CDR3 totals 16 residues. Germline V gene sequence: CDR1 SGHRS, CDR2 YFSETQ. V shed 4 bases, J shed 7 bases, and the junction held 13 bases outside the gene matches. CDR3 loop: CASSRGTSGRSWEQYF. The CDR3 coding sequence is TGCGCCAGCAGCAGGGGTACTAGCGGGAGATCCTGGGAGCAGTACTTC.

A single count supports this clone. This chain links TRBV30 with TRBJ1-4; D is possibly TRBD1 (6 bases). V was clipped by 1 base and J by 4 bases, with 7 bases between them. Germline V gene data show CDR1 as GTSNPN and CDR2 as SVGIG (reference sequence). The CDR3 length is 13 residues. CDR3 region: CAWSADSNEKLFF. The DNA of the CDR3 is TGTGCCTGGAGTGCGGACAGTAATGAAAAACTGTTTTTT.

The chain links TRBV14 to TRBJ2-1; no clear D gene. This CDR3 is built from 14 residues. Between the trimmed V and J ends, which lost 3 bases and 13 bases, there was a span of 19 bases. The germline CDR1 and CDR2 sequences are SGHDN and FVKESK. CDR3 sequence (DNA): TGTGCCAGCAGCCAGATGGCCGTGGCGGCCCCCCAGTTCTTC. This encodes CASSQMAVAAPQFF.

J is TRBJ2-7 and V is TRBV5-1; 7 positions agree with TRBD1. From germline, CDR1 is SGHRS and CDR2 YFSETQ. With V trimmed by 4 bases and J by 10 bases, 11 bases remained unmatched. The CDR3 totals 13 residues. CDR3 protein: CASSEPGTAEQYF. As DNA, the CDR3 is TGCGCCAGCAGCGAACCCGGGACAGCAGAACAGTACTTC.

The rearrangement links TRBV5-1 to TRBJ2-1; TRBD2 matches at 12 bases. V lost 0 bases and J lost 6; bases outside the gene matches: 13. Germline values: CDR1 SGHRS, CDR2 YFSETQ. There are 19 residues in the CDR3. CDR3 loop: CASSLATVRLAGDRNEQFF. CDR3 bases: TGCGCCAGCAGCTTGGCGACCGTCCGACTAGCGGGAGACCGCAATGAGCAGTTCTTC.

This clone was picked up one time. V usage is TRBV9 and J usage is TRBJ2-7, with TRBD1 matching over 8 bases. The V gene's germline CDR1 is SGDLS and CDR2 YYNGEE. Trimming removed 3 bases from V and 3 bases from J; junction bases left unmatched: 5. This CDR3 has 14 residues. The DNA for the CDR3 is TGTGCCAGCAGCGCGACGGACAGGGTCTACGAGCAGTACTTC. As protein: CASSATDRVYEQYF.

V usage is TRBV28 and J usage is TRBJ2-7, with a tentative D call TRBD1 (6 bases). Deletions cut 3 bases from V and 1 base from J, with 16 bases between. The CDR3 spans 16 residues. Germline lookup yields CDR1 MDHEN and CDR2 SYDVKM. The CDR3 sequence is CASSFTLQGLSYEQYF. In DNA form, the CDR3 reads TGTGCCAGCAGTTTTACGTTACAGGGCTTGTCCTACGAGCAGTACTTC.

The J gene is TRBJ2-7, the V gene TRBV5-5; 10 bases fit TRBD1. This CDR3 has 17 residues. The germline V gene has CDR1 SGHKS and CDR2 YYEKEE (reference sequence). V dropped 1 base and J dropped 7; count of bases not matched to a gene: 14. The CDR3 DNA follows: TGTGCCAGCAGCTTGTCACCCGGGACAGGGGTAGTGGAAGAGCAGTACTTC. Protein product: CASSLSPGTGVVEEQYF. The entire variable domain, with the rest obtained from reference TRBV5-5 and TRBJ2-7, is as follows: DAGVTQSPTHLIKTRGQQVTLRCSPISGHKSVSWYQQVLGQGPQFIFQYYEKEERGRGNFPDRFSARQFPNYSSELNVNALLLGDSALYLCASSLSPGTGVVEEQYFGPGTRLTVT.

The V gene is TRBV6-1, the J gene TRBJ2-5, with TRBD2 matching over 7 bases. CDR3 size: 14 residues. The V gene end was trimmed by 3 bases and the J gene end by 6 bases; junction bases not matched to a gene: 7. The germline V gene encodes CDR1 MNHNS and CDR2 SASEGT. Here the CDR3 reads CASSDGDYQKTQYF. CDR3 nucleotides: TGTGCCAGCAGTGATGGGGACTATCAAAAGACCCAGTACTTC.

This chain links TRBV7-3 with TRBJ1-1; D not certain. Trimming stripped 7 bases from V and 4 bases from J, with 13 bases between. The CDR3 has 13 residues. The germline CDR1 and CDR2 sequences are SGHTA and FQGTGA. As DNA, the CDR3 is TGTGCCAGCAAAGATTCGAGCGGCACTGAAGCTTTCTTT. This codes for CASKDSSGTEAFF.